This T cell receptor beta chain was recorded in a study of T-cell reconstitution after alpha-beta-depleted transplantation in children. This clonotype came up a few times. Its antigen remains unknown. Library preparation (for TCRbeta) was performed with unique molecular identifiers. A single record per CDR3 protein comes from TCRdb applying MiXCR to the PCR reads. The sample consists of around 670,000 distinct CDR3 sequences, about 12% of them appearing once. Notes on the study in general: Approximately two months post-transplant, alpha-beta T cells reportedly originated from several hundred expanded graft clones. The origin of high day-60 TCRbeta diversity in some patients lay in surviving recipient T cells and thymic progenitors. Newly produced T cells mostly accounted for T-cell counts and diversity one year post-transplant.

The germline V gene encodes CDR1 MGHRA and CDR2 YSYEKL. Trimming shortened V by 2 bases and J by 5 bases, and 9 bases separated the two germline ends. The CDR3 contains 13 residues. V gene TRBV4-1 combines with J gene TRBJ2-5; the D is unclear. The source material was PBMCs, sampled before TCRalphabeta/CD19-depleted stem cell transplant. This sequence originates from a girl aged 2 to 10 with congenital amegakaryocytic thrombocytopenia, due to receive a stem cell transplant. The CDR3 region has the DNA TGCGCCAGCAGCCAATGGGTAGTGGAGACCCAGTACTTC. This encodes CASSQWVVETQYF.